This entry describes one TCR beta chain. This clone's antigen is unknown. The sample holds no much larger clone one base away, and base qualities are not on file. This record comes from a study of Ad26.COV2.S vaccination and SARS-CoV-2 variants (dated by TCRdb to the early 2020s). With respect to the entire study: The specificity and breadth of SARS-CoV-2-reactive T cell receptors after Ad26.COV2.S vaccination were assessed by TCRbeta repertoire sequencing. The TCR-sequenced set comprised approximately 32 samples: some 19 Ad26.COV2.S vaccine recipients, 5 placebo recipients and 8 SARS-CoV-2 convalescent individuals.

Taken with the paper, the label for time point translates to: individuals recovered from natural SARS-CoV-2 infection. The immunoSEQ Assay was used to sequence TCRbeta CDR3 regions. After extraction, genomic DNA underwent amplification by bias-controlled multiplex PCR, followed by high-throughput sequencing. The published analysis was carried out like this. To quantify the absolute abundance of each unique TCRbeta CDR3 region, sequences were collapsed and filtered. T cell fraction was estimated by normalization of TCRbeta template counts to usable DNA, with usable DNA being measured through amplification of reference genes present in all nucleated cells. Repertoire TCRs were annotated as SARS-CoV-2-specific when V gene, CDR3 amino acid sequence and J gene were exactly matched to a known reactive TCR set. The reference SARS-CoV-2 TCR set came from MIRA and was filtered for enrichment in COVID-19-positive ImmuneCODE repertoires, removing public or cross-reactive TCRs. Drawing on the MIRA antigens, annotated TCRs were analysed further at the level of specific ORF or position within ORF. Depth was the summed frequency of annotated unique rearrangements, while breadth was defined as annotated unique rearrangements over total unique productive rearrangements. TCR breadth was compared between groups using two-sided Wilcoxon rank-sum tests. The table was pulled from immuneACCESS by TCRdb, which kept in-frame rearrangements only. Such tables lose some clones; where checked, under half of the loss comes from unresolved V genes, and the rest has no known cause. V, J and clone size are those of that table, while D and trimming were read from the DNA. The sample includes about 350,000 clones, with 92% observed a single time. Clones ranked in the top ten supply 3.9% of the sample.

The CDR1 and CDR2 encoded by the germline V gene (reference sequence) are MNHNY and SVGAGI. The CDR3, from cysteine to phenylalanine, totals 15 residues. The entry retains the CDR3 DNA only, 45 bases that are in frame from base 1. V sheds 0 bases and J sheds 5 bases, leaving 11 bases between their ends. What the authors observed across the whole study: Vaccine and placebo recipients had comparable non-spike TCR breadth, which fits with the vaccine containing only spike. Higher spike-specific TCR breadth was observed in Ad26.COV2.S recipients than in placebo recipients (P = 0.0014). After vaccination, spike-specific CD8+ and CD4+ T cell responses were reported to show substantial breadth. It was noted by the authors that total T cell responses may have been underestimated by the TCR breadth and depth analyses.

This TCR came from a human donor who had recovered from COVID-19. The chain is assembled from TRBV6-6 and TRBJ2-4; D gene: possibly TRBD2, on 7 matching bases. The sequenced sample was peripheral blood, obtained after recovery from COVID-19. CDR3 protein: CASSYSIGGENIQYF. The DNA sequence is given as TGTGCCAGCAGTTACTCGATAGGGGGGGAAAACATTCAGTACTTC.